This T cell receptor beta chain was identified in a study of cytomegalovirus exposure and HLA in healthy donors (dated by TCRdb to 2015 to 2018). With regard to the full study: A later analysis indicated that the 120 validation repertoires were generated on the platform also employed for the 720 or so repertoires of the first cohort. The aim of the study was to test whether cataloging public T cell receptors could identify signatures of past pathogen exposure. A separate validation cohort of approximately 130 different subjects was used in addition to the roughly 670-subject first cohort. To predict cytomegalovirus infection status, the study combined high-throughput TCR immunosequencing, statistical association of individual TCRs with disease status, and machine learning.

A word on this clone: Its specific antigen is unknown. Base quality data are lacking; no much larger clone is found one base away.

Library construction relied on the immunoSEQ multiplex PCR assay. Under the source paper's analysis protocol: A statistical classification framework was built for diagnosing cytomegalovirus status from the catalog of TCR beta chain sequences. TCRdb took over this immuneACCESS table, retaining in-frame rearrangements with V and J assigned. Such tables are incomplete; in checked studies, under half of the missing clones stem from an unresolved V gene, and the remainder is unexplained. The D gene and trimming were derived from the DNA, and the V and J assignments and clone size from that table. The sample includes 150,000 to 200,000 clones, with around 89% observed a single time. The ten biggest clones cover 3% of the sample. The donors were included in the validation cohort of 90 to 150 subjects, a group kept apart from the roughly 670-subject first cohort. Findings and caveats that apply to the study as a whole: The classifier was reported to diagnose cytomegalovirus status with high specificity and sensitivity in both the original cohort and the validation cohort. Across donors, most TCR sequences were observed very rarely, whereas some public TCRs were present in many individuals. The study listed 164 TCR beta chains as associated with cytomegalovirus. Three of the identified cytomegalovirus-associated TCR beta chains were confirmed in vitro to be specific for cytomegalovirus antigens. The validation cohort had no HLA typing available for a later analysis, so co-occurrence within that cohort was assessed over all 130 or so repertoires. Subsequent analysis determined that TCRs grouped into clusters in the first cohort also showed a tendency toward co-occurrence across the roughly 120 validation repertoires, and 94% of cluster scores exceeded 0. The authors suggested that the approach could potentially be extended to other disease states and immunological phenotypes.

From cysteine to phenylalanine, the CDR3 is 15 amino acids long. Only the CDR3 region is kept as DNA, spanning 45 bases read in frame from base 1. In the germline V gene (reference sequence), CDR1 corresponds to LNHDA and CDR2 to SQIVND. At the junction V is shortened by 1 base and J by 2 bases; bases outside the gene matches: 2. The receptor was derived from a man in his late teens or twenties in good health and CMV-seronegative. This sequence uses TRBV19 and TRBJ1-5; TRBD1 fits 7 bases in the junction. Sequencing input: PBMCs. The bases read TGTGCCAGTAGTATAGTCACAGGGGGCAATCAGCCCCAGCATTTT. Translation gives CASSIVTGGNQPQHF.